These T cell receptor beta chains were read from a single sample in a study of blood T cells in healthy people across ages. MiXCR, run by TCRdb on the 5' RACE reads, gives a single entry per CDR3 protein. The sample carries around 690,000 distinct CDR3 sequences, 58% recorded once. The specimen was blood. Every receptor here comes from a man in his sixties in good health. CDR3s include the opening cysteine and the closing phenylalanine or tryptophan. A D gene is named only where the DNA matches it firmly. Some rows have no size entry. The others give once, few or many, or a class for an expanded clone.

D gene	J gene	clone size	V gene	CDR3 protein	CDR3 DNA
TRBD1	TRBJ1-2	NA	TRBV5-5	CASTQAGTGDGYTF	TGTGCCAGCACCCAAGCCGGGACAGGGGATGGCTACACCTTC
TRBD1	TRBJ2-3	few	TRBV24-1	CATSEPTRTGPFTDTQYF	TGTGCCACCAGTGAACCAACCCGGACAGGGCCCTTCACAGATACGCAGTATTTT
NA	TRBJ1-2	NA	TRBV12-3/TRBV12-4	CASRREGNYGYTF	TGTGCCAGCAGGCGGGAAGGCAACTATGGCTACACCTTC
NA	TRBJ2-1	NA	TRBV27	CASSLIQGSKNEQFF	TGTGCCAGCAGTTTAATCCAGGGGAGTAAAAATGAGCAGTTCTTC
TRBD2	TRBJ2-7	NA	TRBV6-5	CASSNAGGAGYEQYF	TGTGCCAGCAGCAATGCCGGGGGGGCTGGCTACGAGCAGTACTTC
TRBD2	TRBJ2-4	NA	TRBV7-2	CASSLWDGTTQDF	TGTGCCAGCAGCTTGTGGGATGGGACTACCCAGGATTTC
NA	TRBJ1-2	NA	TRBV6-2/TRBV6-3	CASRETAQHYGYTF	TGTGCCAGCAGGGAGACAGCTCAACACTATGGCTACACCTTC
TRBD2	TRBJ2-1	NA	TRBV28	CASSRIAGRSPEQFF	TGTGCCAGCAGCCGTATAGCGGGGCGGTCCCCTGAGCAGTTCTTC
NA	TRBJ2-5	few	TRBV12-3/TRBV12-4	CASSFGEETQYF	TGTGCCAGCAGTTTCGGGGAAGAGACCCAGTACTTC
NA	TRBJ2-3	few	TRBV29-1	CSVESRTGDTQYF	TGCAGCGTTGAATCCCGTACGGGAGATACGCAGTATTTT